Listed here are 12 T cell receptor beta chains from one sample, sequenced in a study of cytomegalovirus exposure and HLA in healthy donors. Amplification used 60 Vbeta primers and 13 Jbeta primers. TCRdb's table, derived via immunoSEQ multiplex PCR, lists solely in-frame clones and lacks some. The data contain 150,000 to 200,000 clones, around 80% of them singletons. The specimen was PBMCs. The receptors come from a woman aged 40-49 years in good health and CMV-seronegative.

This clone was counted a single time. The genes are TRBV5-1 and TRBJ2-5; D gene unclear. The J call may be mistaken, given a closer DNA end match to TRBJ2-7. Germline V gene data show CDR1 as SGHRS and CDR2 as YFSETQ. CDR3 size: 14 residues. CDR3 sequence: CASSLGPSDYEQYF. CDR3 DNA: TGCGCCAGCAGCTTGGGGCCCTCTGACTACGAGCAGTACTTC.

The chain has TRBV27 and TRBJ1-4; D might be TRBD1 (6 bases). Germline V lookup: CDR1 MNHEY, CDR2 SMNVEV (reference sequence). The CDR3 is made up of 14 amino acids. With 6 bases removed from V and 5 bases from J, the gap between germline ends came to 13 bases. This chain's CDR3 is CASSLAGVNEKLFF. DNA of the CDR3: TGTGCCAGCAGCCTGGCAGGGGTAAATGAAAAACTGTTTTTT.

The V gene is TRBV2, the J gene TRBJ2-3, with TRBD2 matching 13 bases. CDR3 length: 17 amino acids. The germline V gene encodes CDR1 SNHLY and CDR2 FYNNEI. V was pared by 4 bases and J by 0 bases, with 4 bases of the junction left unmatched. The CDR3 region is CASSGGLAGASTDTQYF. In DNA, the CDR3 is TGTGCCAGCAGTGGCGGACTAGCGGGAGCCAGCACAGATACGCAGTATTTT. Full variable domain (missing parts from reference TRBV2 and TRBJ2-3): EPEVTQTPSHQVTQMGQEVILRCVPISNHLYFYWYRQILGQKVEFLVSFYNNEISEKSEIFDDQFSVERPDGSNFTLKIRSTKLEDSAMYFCASSGGLAGASTDTQYFGPGTRLTVL.

The J gene is TRBJ1-4, the V gene TRBV6-6; 9 bases align to TRBD1. From germline, CDR1 is MNHNY and CDR2 SVGAGI (reference sequence). The CDR3 is 14 amino acids. J gave up 8 bases and V 6 bases, and 7 bases lay outside the gene matches. The CDR3 is CASRRGQGGEKLFF. Here the CDR3 DNA reads TGTGCCAGCAGGCGGGGACAGGGTGGGGAAAAACTGTTTTTT.

The CDR3 protein is CASSLLEGSQYF. The CDR3 nucleotides are TGTGCCAGCAGCCTGCTAGAGGGCTCGCAGTATTTT. The gene calls are TRBV7-9 and TRBJ2-3; perhaps TRBD2 as D (5 bases). Germline-derived CDR1 and CDR2 are SEHNR and FQNEAQ (reference sequence). Trimming pared 5 bases from V and 10 bases from J, leaving 13 bases between. The CDR3 consists of 12 residues.

The rearrangement uses TRBV29-1 and TRBJ2-1; TRBD2 matches 14 bases. V lost 1 base, J lost 2 bases, and 7 bases stayed unmatched. CDR3 length: 18 residues. Germline lookup yields CDR1 SQVTM and CDR2 ANQGSEA. CDR3 coding DNA: TGCAGCGTTGAAGGGACTAGCGGGAGGTCCGCCGCCTACAATGAGCAGTTCTTC. It yields the protein CSVEGTSGRSAAYNEQFF.

This chain connects TRBV5-4 to TRBJ2-1; TRBD2 matches 9 bases. V lost 7 bases to trimming and J lost 4 bases; unmatched junction nucleotides: 6. This CDR3 has 14 residues. The germline V gene encodes CDR1 SGHNT and CDR2 YYREEE (reference sequence). In DNA form, the CDR3 reads TGTGCCAGCGGCGGACTAGCGAGATACAATGAGCAGTTCTTC. It encodes CASGGLARYNEQFF.

The V call is TRBV9, the J call TRBJ2-1; D might be TRBD2 (6 bases). Between the trimmed V and J ends, which lost 2 bases and 5 bases, there was a span of 11 bases. CDR3 length equals 14 residues. Germline CDR1 SGDLS, CDR2 YYNGEE. The CDR3 sequence is CASSVNSGDNEQFF. CDR3 DNA: TGTGCCAGCAGCGTTAACTCGGGAGACAATGAGCAGTTCTTC.

V and J are TRBV9 and TRBJ2-2; D may be TRBD1 (6 bases). V lost 5 bases and J 5 bases, leaving 13 bases between the germline ends. Germline CDR1 reads SGDLS; CDR2 reads YYNGEE. The CDR3 length is 14 residues. CDR3 DNA sequence: TGTGCCAGCAGGAGGGACATGGGAACCGGGGAGCTGTTTTTT. This translates into CASRRDMGTGELFF.

The chain couples TRBV2 to TRBJ2-3, with 11 nucleotides matching TRBD2. Germline values: CDR1 SNHLY, CDR2 FYNNEI. V trimming: 4 bases; J trimming: 1 base; junction bases outside the gene matches: 16. The length of the CDR3 is 20 residues. The CDR3 loop is CASSAPGLAERVAGTDTQYF. CDR3 nucleotide sequence: TGTGCCAGCAGTGCCCCGGGACTAGCGGAAAGAGTTGCTGGCACAGATACGCAGTATTTT.

In its sample, this clone was seen a few times. J is TRBJ1-2 and V is TRBV4-3; tentative D call: TRBD1 (6 bases). The CDR3 covers 12 residues. The germline V gene encodes CDR1 LGHNA and CDR2 YSLEER. V was trimmed by 4 bases and J by 7 bases, leaving 10 bases between them. This CDR3 is CASSPGAGGYTF. The CDR3 region has the DNA TGCGCCAGCAGCCCAGGGGCGGGTGGCTACACCTTC.

The V gene is TRBV7-8, the J gene TRBJ1-4; maybe TRBD1 (5 bases). This CDR3 region has 14 residues. Trimming took 3 bases from V and 8 from J, leaving 13 bases between them. Germline V CDR1 and CDR2: SGHVS, FQNEAQ. CDR3 sequence: CASSFPGLGEKLFF. The CDR3 nucleotides are TGTGCCAGCAGCTTTCCAGGGTTAGGCGAAAAACTGTTTTTT.